This T cell receptor (beta chain) stems from a study of T cell responses to AZD1222 COVID-19 vaccine. Whole-study findings and limits: The peak T cell response came first, and repertoires were sampled only after it. Donors in the cohort were predominantly white British and more often female, and clonal diversity was possibly underestimated. The span of vaccine-associated CD4 TCRs extended across spike, with dominance at 160-218 and 743-854. At study baseline, merely more than 5 AZD1222 recipients were seropositive.

The CDR3 consists of 16 residues. V was pared by 0 bases and J by 3 bases, with 12 bases between. Germline V gives CDR1 WSHSY, CDR2 SAAADI. Sequencing used immunoSEQ multiplex PCR; TCRdb keeps in-frame clones, though not all of them. The table records over 150,000 clones, 92% of them present only once. This clone has more than one count but fewer than ten. The target antigen is unknown. The gene calls are TRBV10-2 and TRBJ1-5; no definite D call. The sequence was collected from an adult in good health. This sample comprised peripheral blood, obtained on day 0 of MenACWY control vaccination. CDR3 sequence (DNA): TGCGCCAGCAGTGAGTCTTTGCGGCAGCTCAATCAGCCCCAGCATTTT. Protein sequence: CASSESLRQLNQPQHF.